A selection of T cell receptor beta chains follows, all from one sample in a study of shared clonotypes between healthy human individuals. Sequencing was performed with immunoSEQ multiplex PCR; in TCRdb, only in-frame clones are kept and a portion is missing. The sample gives about 1.5 million clones, approximately 96% of which show up once; about 1.2% is in the top ten. The material sequenced was naive CD4+ T cells sorted from blood. Source of these receptors: a man aged 30 to 39 in good health. The CDR3 runs from the conserved cysteine through the conserved F or W. The D gene is left open where the match is weak. Expanded clones are given a class, and other clones once, few, many or no size at all.

J: TRBJ2-7; D: -; size: -; V: TRBV5-1; DNA: TGCGCCAGCAGCCTAGGGACCAGGACCTACGAGCAGTACTTC; CDR3: CASSLGTRTYEQYF
J: TRBJ2-5; D: -; size: -; V: TRBV9; DNA: TGTGCCAGCAGCGTAGGCCCCCCTCAAGAGACCCAGTACTTC; CDR3: CASSVGPPQETQYF
J: TRBJ2-7; D: -; size: -; V: TRBV30; DNA: TGTGCCTGGAGTCTGACAGACGGCGAGCAGTACTTC; CDR3: CAWSLTDGEQYF
J: TRBJ2-1; D: -; size: -; V: TRBV23-1; DNA: TGCGCCAGCACTCTACTGGCGCCGAGCTCCTACAATGAGCAGTTCTTC; CDR3: CASTLLAPSSYNEQFF
J: TRBJ2-5; D: -; size: -; V: TRBV5-6; DNA: TGTGCCAGCAGCTTGGAAGGGAGTGAGACCCAGTACTTC; CDR3: CASSLEGSETQYF
J: TRBJ2-3; D: -; size: once; V: TRBV5-4; DNA: TGTGCCAGCAGCCGCGGCTTGGGGGAGAACACAGATACGCAGTATTTT; CDR3: CASSRGLGENTDTQYF
J: TRBJ2-2; D: -; size: -; V: TRBV7-2; DNA: TGTGCCAGCAGCTTAGCTCTTCGGCCAAAAACCGGGGAGCTGTTTTTT; CDR3: CASSLALRPKTGELFF
J: TRBJ2-7; D: -; size: -; V: TRBV7-2; DNA: TGTTTAGAATCGAAGAGCGAGCAGTACTTC; CDR3: CLESKSEQYF
J: TRBJ2-6; D: -; size: -; V: TRBV18; DNA: TGTGCCAGCTCACCGGCCCCGATTTTCTCTGGGGCCAACGTCCTGACTTTC; CDR3: CASSPAPIFSGANVLTF
J: TRBJ2-1; D: TRBD1; size: -; V: TRBV15; DNA: TGTGCCACCAGCAGACCTGGACAGGGACCCTACAATGAGCAGTTCTTC; CDR3: CATSRPGQGPYNEQFF
J: TRBJ2-2; D: -; size: -; V: TRBV9; DNA: TGTGCCAGCAGCGTCAAAGGGCAGGACACCGGGGAGCTGTTTTTT; CDR3: CASSVKGQDTGELFF
J: TRBJ1-1; D: -; size: -; V: TRBV10-2; DNA: TGCGCCAGCTCCGGACTGCTCCTGAACACTGAAGCTTTCTTT; CDR3: CASSGLLLNTEAFF
J: TRBJ2-2; D: -; size: -; V: TRBV9; DNA: TGTGCCAGCAGCGTAGGATTAACAGCGGACCCCACCGGGGAGCTGTTTTTT; CDR3: CASSVGLTADPTGELFF
J: TRBJ2-1; D: -; size: -; V: TRBV9; DNA: TGTGCCAGCAGTCGCCGGGGGAGCCCGAGCTCCTACAATGAGCAGTTCTTC; CDR3: CASSRRGSPSSYNEQFF
J: TRBJ2-1; D: -; size: -; V: TRBV5-1; DNA: TGCGCCAGCAGCTTGGGGGGTACCGACAATGAGCAGTTCTTC; CDR3: CASSLGGTDNEQFF
J: TRBJ1-5; D: -; size: -; V: TRBV4-2; DNA: TGTGCCAGCAGCCAAGGTCGGGACTGGGGCAATCAGCCCCAGCATTTT; CDR3: CASSQGRDWGNQPQHF
J: TRBJ2-3; D: -; size: -; V: TRBV29-1; DNA: TGCAGCGTTGCCAGGGCAGATACGCAGTATTTT; CDR3: CSVARADTQYF
J: TRBJ2-2; D: TRBD2; size: -; V: TRBV27; DNA: TGTGCCAGCAGAGTCCTAGCGGGACACAGCTTCAACACCGGGGAGCTGTTTTTT; CDR3: CASRVLAGHSFNTGELFF
J: TRBJ1-2; D: TRBD1; size: -; V: TRBV7-9; DNA: TGTGCCAGCAGCCTACCCGGGACAGGGAATACTGGCTACACCTTC; CDR3: CASSLPGTGNTGYTF
J: TRBJ1-1; D: -; size: -; V: TRBV11-2; DNA: TGTGCCAGCAGCCCGCAGGGTCCGAACACTGAAGCTTTCTTT; CDR3: CASSPQGPNTEAFF
J: TRBJ1-5; D: -; size: -; V: TRBV25-1; DNA: TGTGCCAGCAGTGGTGGGGCCGGGCCCCAGCATTTT; CDR3: CASSGGAGPQHF
J: TRBJ2-5; D: TRBD2; size: few; V: TRBV20-1; DNA: TGCAGTAGGCGGGAGCGGGAGACCCAGTACTTC; CDR3: CSRRERETQYF
J: TRBJ2-1; D: -; size: -; V: TRBV18; DNA: TGTGCCAGCTCACCTACTAGCAATGTGGATGAGCAGTTCTTC; CDR3: CASSPTSNVDEQFF
J: TRBJ2-1; D: TRBD2; size: -; V: TRBV9; DNA: TGTGCCAGCAGCGTAGGACTAGCGGGAAGGAGCTCCTACAATGAGCAGTTCTTC; CDR3: CASSVGLAGRSSYNEQFF